The present T cell receptor (beta chain) was sequenced within a study of Graves' ophthalmopathy and Graves' hyperthyroidism. Transcripts of RNA were the source for amplifying TCR beta CDR3 regions. RT-PCR in the first round used HTBI primers; a second-round multiplex PCR followed. A single record per CDR3 protein comes from TCRdb applying MiXCR to the multiplex PCR reads. The repertoire holds about 1.1 million distinct CDR3 sequences, with approximately 35% as singletons. Details on this clonotype: The junction departs from the called germline gene at one end, perhaps through a read error.

This sequence was found in an adult man with Graves' hyperthyroidism. The specimen was peripheral blood or thyroid tissue (not recorded which).

The DNA of the CDR3 is TGTGCCAGTAACGGGGGGGGAAATCAGCCCCGGCATTTT. It is translated as CASNGGGNQPRHF. The V and J genes are TRBV19 and TRBJ1-5; tentatively, D is TRBD1 (5 bases). The CDR3 has 13 residues. Germline V CDR1 and CDR2: LNHDA, SQIVND (reference sequence).